This TCR beta chain was sequenced for a study of cytomegalovirus exposure and HLA in healthy donors. Study context: Membership in the Caucasian-associated ancestry cluster was found for about four fifths of roughly 400 genotyped donors.

13 Jbeta primers and 60 Vbeta primers were used for the PCR. Clones were read by immunoSEQ multiplex PCR, and TCRdb kept only the in-frame ones, dropping some. The sample lists around 140,000 clones; more than 70% were seen once. Remarks on this clone: Its antigen is unknown.

The CDR3 totals 13 residues. The germline V gene encodes CDR1 LNHDA and CDR2 SQIVND (reference sequence). Trimming cost V 4 bases and J 2 bases, with 8 bases left between them. Study-level points and caveats: The availability of immune exposure information extended only to CMV serostatus. Being productive about 90% or about 30% of the time was typical of most TCR beta V segments in an earlier analysis.

Sequencing input: PBMCs. The V call is TRBV19, the J call TRBJ1-2, with TRBD1 as a possible D gene (6 bases). This sequence was found in a woman aged 60-70 years in good health and CMV-seronegative. The CDR3: CASSTDRNYGYTF. The DNA of the CDR3 is TGTGCCAGTAGTACCGACAGGAACTATGGCTACACCTTC.